Shown below are 29 T cell receptor beta chains from a single sample sequenced in a study of blood T cell repertoires in COVID-19. Repertoires were generated with immunoSEQ multiplex PCR, while TCRdb's copy carries only in-frame clones and drops some. The profile shows tens of thousands of clones, about 91% of them singletons. The sequenced sample was peripheral blood. Receptors originate from a woman older than 75 with acute or convalescent COVID-19.

The V call is TRBV2, the J call TRBJ1-2, with 7 bases lining up with TRBD1. Germline V lookup: CDR1 SNHLY, CDR2 FYNNEI. The CDR3 is 13 residues long. The V and J ends lost 7 bases and 2 bases, in that order; junction bases with no gene match: 4. The CDR3 loop reads CASNRGPNYGYTF. The DNA for the CDR3 is TGTGCCAGCAACAGGGGCCCCAACTATGGCTACACCTTC. Complete variable domain (other parts from reference TRBV2 and TRBJ1-2): EPEVTQTPSHQVTQMGQEVILRCVPISNHLYFYWYRQILGQKVEFLVSFYNNEISEKSEIFDDQFSVERPDGSNFTLKIRSTKLEDSAMYFCASNRGPNYGYTFGSGTRLTVV.

V usage is TRBV15 and J usage is TRBJ1-5; the D gene is possibly TRBD1 (5 bases). The V and J ends lost 5 bases and 3 bases respectively, with 8 bases between them. From germline, CDR1 is LNHNV and CDR2 YYDKDF (reference sequence). CDR3 length equals 13 residues. CDR3 nucleotide sequence: TGTGCCACCAGCCTACAGGTCAATCAGCCCCAGCATTTT. Its translation: CATSLQVNQPQHF.

V and J are TRBV21-1 and TRBJ1-2; the table's D gene call, TRBD1, was not cross checked with the DNA. TRBV21-1 is a documented pseudogene. The CDR3 totals 15 residues. The CDR3 nucleotides read TGTGCCAGCAGCAAAGAGGGGGAACCTAACTATGGCTACACCTTC. Residues: CASSKEGEPNYGYTF.

The chain joins TRBV6-5 to TRBJ1-2; 11 bases align to TRBD1. J gave up 8 bases and V 8 bases, and 7 bases lay outside the gene matches. Looked up from germline, CDR1 is MNHEY and CDR2 is SVGAGI. The CDR3 length is 13 residues. CDR3: CASGWTGGFGYTF. DNA for the CDR3: TGTGCCAGCGGATGGACAGGGGGCTTCGGCTACACCTTC.

The chain carries TRBV7-8 and TRBJ1-1; possible D gene TRBD1, 6 bases. The V end was cut by 5 bases, the J end by 1 base, with 20 bases between. Germline values: CDR1 SGHVS, CDR2 FQNEAQ. The CDR3 contains 17 residues. Here the CDR3 reads CASSLPGTRGANTEAFF. The DNA for the CDR3 is TGTGCCAGCAGCCTCCCGGGGACTAGGGGGGCGAACACTGAAGCTTTCTTT.

The rearrangement links TRBV2 to TRBJ2-7, with a possible D match to TRBD2 (6 bases). The V and J ends lost 6 bases and 4 bases respectively, with 16 bases between them. Germline V gives CDR1 SNHLY, CDR2 FYNNEI. This CDR3 spans 14 amino acids. In nucleotides, the CDR3 is TGTGCCAGCAGGAAGGGACCCCGGGGGTACGAGCAGTACTTC. It translates to CASRKGPRGYEQYF.

The gene calls are TRBV29-1 and TRBJ1-3; D gene ambiguous. The germline V gene has CDR1 SQVTM and CDR2 ANQGSEA. CDR3 length: 14 residues. V lost 3 bases, J lost 0 bases, and 9 bases lay in between. For the CDR3, the DNA is TGCAGCGTTGACTTACGGGGCTCTGGAAACACCATATATTTT. Residues: CSVDLRGSGNTIYF.

The chain couples TRBV24-1 to TRBJ2-6; D is ambiguous. Germline V gene data show CDR1 as KGHDR and CDR2 as SFDVKD. The CDR3 contains 15 residues. The V and J ends lost 2 bases and 2 bases respectively, with 6 bases between them. CDR3 sequence reads: CATSDSRTGANVLTF. CDR3 in DNA: TGTGCCACCAGTGATTCCAGGACTGGGGCCAACGTCCTGACTTTC.

The V and J genes are TRBV30 and TRBJ2-5; TRBD1 aligns across 9 bases. This CDR3 contains 14 residues. Germline CDR1 reads GTSNPN; CDR2 reads SVGIG (reference sequence). V shed 3 bases, J shed 9 bases, and the junction held 11 bases outside the gene matches. The CDR3 region has the DNA TGTGCCTGGAGCGGACAGGGGAGGGTTGGTCCCCAGTACTTC. It codes for CAWSGQGRVGPQYF. The whole variable domain, filled in from reference TRBV30 and TRBJ2-5, reads SQTIHQWPATLVQPVGSPLSLECTVEGTSNPNLYWYRQAAGRGLQLLFYSVGIGQISSEVPQNLSASRPQDRQFILSSKKLLLSDSGFYLCAWSGQGRVGPQYFGPGTRLLVL.

DNA of the CDR3: TGTGCCAGTAAGAGGGACAGGGGGGGGACTGAAGCTTTCTTT. Residues: CASKRDRGGTEAFF. The chain recombines TRBV19 with TRBJ1-1; 11 bases are shared with TRBD1. Germline V gene lookup returns CDR1 LNHDA and CDR2 SQIVND (reference sequence). J lost 5 bases, V lost 7 bases, and 6 bases had no gene match. The CDR3 is 14 amino acids.

This clone was picked up one time. The gene calls are TRBV10-3 and TRBJ1-2; D uncertain. CDR1 ENHRY and CDR2 SYGVKD come from the germline V gene. This CDR3 region has 13 residues. Trimming removed 6 bases at V and 0 bases at J, with 8 bases between. The CDR3 loop is CAIRPDSNYGYTF. CDR3 DNA: TGTGCCATCAGACCGGACTCTAACTATGGCTACACCTTC.

The chain is built from TRBV7-8 and TRBJ1-2; 8 bases map to TRBD1. Per germline, CDR1 SGHVS and CDR2 FQNEAQ. This CDR3 spans 17 amino acids. V shed 3 bases, J shed 4 bases, and the junction held 13 bases outside the gene matches. CDR3 in amino acids: CASSLDRDRLSSYGYTF. The CDR3 coding sequence is TGTGCCAGCAGCTTGGACCGGGACAGGCTATCCTCCTATGGCTACACCTTC.

The chain recombines TRBV10-3 with TRBJ1-5; D remains unclear. The CDR3 extends over 13 amino acids. The V gene's germline CDR1 is ENHRY and CDR2 SYGVKD. Trimming cost V 7 bases and J 2 bases, with 9 bases left between them. CDR3 in DNA: TGTGCCATCACCCCCGGGGGCAATCAGCCCCAGCATTTT. Protein sequence: CAITPGGNQPQHF.

This rearrangement joins TRBV5-8 to TRBJ1-6, with D tentatively TRBD1 (6 bases). Germline loops: CDR1 SGHTS, CDR2 YDEGEE. The V end lost 6 bases, the J end lost 7 bases, and 20 bases lay between the germline ends. This CDR3 has 16 residues. CDR3 nucleotide sequence: TGTGCCAGCAAGAAAGTCACCCCAAGGGGGAATTCACCCCTCCACTTT. This gives the protein CASKKVTPRGNSPLHF.

The chain carries TRBV5-1 and TRBJ2-7; the D is unclear. CDR1 and CDR2 from the germline V gene are SGHRS and YFSETQ. V was trimmed by 0 bases and J by 6 bases, leaving 10 bases between them. This CDR3 is 13 amino acids long. In nucleotides, the CDR3 is TGCGCCAGCAGCTTGGCCGGAGAGACCGAGCAGTACTTC. It encodes CASSLAGETEQYF.

The chain is built from TRBV30 and TRBJ1-1; TRBD1 is a possible D gene (6 bases). The CDR3 loop spans 14 amino acids. V dropped 2 bases and J dropped 2 bases, with 12 bases sitting between them. Germline values: CDR1 GTSNPN, CDR2 SVGIG (reference sequence). CDR3 amino acids: CAWSSWGGNTEAFF. The CDR3 nucleotides are TGTGCCTGGAGTTCATGGGGGGGCAACACTGAAGCTTTCTTT.

This rearrangement joins TRBV5-1 to TRBJ2-7; 7 bases match TRBD1. Germline lookup yields CDR1 SGHRS and CDR2 YFSETQ. CDR3 length: 15 amino acids. The J segment lost 2 bases and the V segment lost 0 bases, leaving 5 bases of the junction unmatched. CDR3 sequence (DNA): TGCGCCAGCAGCTTGGCGGGACAGCTTACCTACGAGCAGTACTTC. Its protein is CASSLAGQLTYEQYF.

A remark on this clone: Its ends do not fully match the called genes, so a read error is possible. The chain links TRBV5-1 to TRBJ1-2; the D is unclear. Germline V gene data show CDR1 as SGHRS and CDR2 as YFSETQ. The CDR3 is 14 amino acids. As DNA, the CDR3 is TGCGTCAGCAGCTTGGCAACAGCTAACTATGGCTACACCTTC. It translates to CVSSLATANYGYTF.

This clone appeared a single time. The CDR3 coding sequence is TGTGCCAGCAGAGGGACAGGGGGGGACGAGCAGTACTTC. As protein: CASRGTGGDEQYF. V is TRBV6-5 and J is TRBJ2-7; the match to TRBD1 covers 11 bases. The CDR3 sequence is 13 residues long. J was trimmed by 5 bases and V by 6 bases; bases with no gene match: 3. CDR1 is MNHEY, CDR2 SVGAGI, per germline.

The V and J genes are TRBV3-1 (or the pseudogene TRBV3-2) and TRBJ1-2; 10 positions agree with TRBD1. J gave up 7 bases and V 1 base, and 6 bases lay outside the gene matches. The CDR3 is 15 amino acids. Per the germline V gene, CDR1 is LGHDT and CDR2 is YNNKEL (reference sequence). The CDR3 DNA is TGTGCCAGCAGCCAAGGTTTGGGACAGGGGTTTGGCTACACCTTC. This translates into CASSQGLGQGFGYTF.

The chain couples TRBV9 to TRBJ2-5; TRBD1 might be the D (6 bases). Trimming removed 2 bases from V and 4 bases from J, with 15 bases in between. The CDR3 sequence is 15 residues long. Germline V CDR1 and CDR2: SGDLS, YYNGEE. Here the CDR3 DNA reads TGTGCCAGCAGCGTGTTACAGGGTTACGGAGAGACCCAGTACTTC. This encodes CASSVLQGYGETQYF. The variable domain in full, completed from reference TRBV9 and TRBJ2-5, reads DSGVTQTPKHLITATGQRVTLRCSPRSGDLSVYWYQQSLDQGLQFLIQYYNGEERAKGNILERFSAQQFPDLHSELNLSSLELGDSALYFCASSVLQGYGETQYFGPGTRLLVL.

This chain links TRBV7-3 with TRBJ1-1; D is uncertain. The germline V gene encodes CDR1 SGHTA and CDR2 FQGTGA. This CDR3 comprises 13 residues. Trimming pared 5 bases from V and 0 bases from J, leaving 7 bases between. The CDR3 is CASSAGVNTEAFF. CDR3 coding DNA: TGTGCCAGCAGCGCCGGGGTGAACACTGAAGCTTTCTTT.

This chain joins TRBV7-9 and TRBJ1-4, with 7 bases lining up with TRBD1. The CDR3 is 14 amino acids. V dropped 3 bases and J dropped 6; count of bases not matched to a gene: 4. Germline V gene data show CDR1 as SEHNR and CDR2 as FQNEAQ (reference sequence). In DNA form, the CDR3 reads TGTGCCAGCAGCTTGGGACAGACCGATGAAAAACTGTTTTTT. It codes for CASSLGQTDEKLFF.

The chain is built from TRBV7-2 and TRBJ2-7; TRBD2 matches 8 bases. Germline V gene data show CDR1 as SGHTA and CDR2 as FQGNSA. The CDR3 runs 15 residues. V trimming: 2 bases; J trimming: 3 bases; junction bases outside the gene matches: 6. CDR3 region: CASSLKVSGSYEQYF. CDR3 sequence (DNA): TGTGCCAGCAGCTTAAAAGTAAGCGGGAGCTACGAGCAGTACTTC.

This clone showed up just once. This chain uses TRBV19 with TRBJ1-1; 8 bases align to TRBD1. Trimming cost V 8 bases and J 5 bases; bases outside gene matches: 10. This CDR3 contains 14 residues. Looked up from germline, CDR1 is LNHDA and CDR2 is SQIVND (reference sequence). The DNA of the CDR3 is TGTGCCAGTGATAATCAGGGGGCGAGTACTGAAGCTTTCTTT. This encodes CASDNQGASTEAFF.

This chain connects TRBV7-2 to TRBJ1-1, with D unclear. The CDR3 runs 12 residues. CDR1 is SGHTA, CDR2 FQGNSA, per germline. Trimming removed 10 bases at V and 4 bases at J, with 13 bases between. In nucleotides, the CDR3 is TGTGCCACTAGGACTCTTGGCACTGAAGCTTTCTTT. Protein product: CATRTLGTEAFF.

This chain links TRBV5-8 with TRBJ2-2; TRBD1 matches 9 bases. V shed 3 bases and J 4 bases; nucleotides not matched to a gene: 10. From germline, CDR1 is SGHTS and CDR2 YDEGEE. This CDR3 is 17 amino acids long. CDR3 protein: CASSSEIGQGSTGELFF. CDR3 sequence (DNA): TGTGCCAGCAGCTCGGAGATTGGACAGGGGAGCACCGGGGAGCTGTTTTTT.

This chain links TRBV5-4 with TRBJ2-7; the D gene is possibly TRBD2 (6 bases). Deletions cut 4 bases from V and 1 base from J, with 15 bases between. CDR1 and CDR2 from the germline V gene are SGHNT and YYREEE (reference sequence). The CDR3 runs to 15 residues. CDR3 sequence: CASSTGLPGSYEQYF. CDR3 DNA: TGTGCCAGCAGCACGGGACTCCCTGGTTCCTACGAGCAGTACTTC.

This chain connects TRBV14 to TRBJ1-1; D perhaps matches TRBD1 (5 bases). The CDR3 sequence is 15 residues long. CDR1 is SGHDN, CDR2 FVKESK, per germline. The V and J ends lost 0 bases and 1 base respectively, with 9 bases between them. CDR3 nucleotides: TGTGCCAGCAGCCAAGAGACAGCGCGGAACACTGAAGCTTTCTTT. Its protein is CASSQETARNTEAFF.